This is a list of T cell receptor beta chains from one sample in a study of metastatic and nonmetastatic thyroid tumors. MiXCR re-clonotyped the PCR reads for TCRdb. The sample contains some 17,000 clones, about 25% of which appear only once. The sample comprised blood. These receptors were obtained from a male donor with papillary thyroid cancer or a benign thyroid nodule (not recorded which). Some clones in this sample may be carry-over from other donors' samples. The CDR3 runs from the conserved cysteine through the conserved F or W. D genes are given only for firm matches. Size is stated for part of the rows, as once, few or many counts, or as a class when the clone is expanded.

v_call	clone_size	j_call	d_call	cdr3_aa	cdr3_nt
TRBV27	many	TRBJ2-3	TRBD2	CASSLYGGAPDTQYF	TGTGCCAGCAGTTTATACGGGGGGGCCCCAGATACGCAGTATTTT
TRBV20-1	once	TRBJ2-3	-	CSATREGGRTDTQYF	TGCAGTGCTACCCGCGAGGGAGGACGCACAGATACGCAGTATTTT
TRBV24-1	many	TRBJ2-1	TRBD2	CATPGGNEQFF	TGTGCCACCCCGGGAGGAAATGAGCAGTTCTTC
TRBV6-1	medium-sized	TRBJ2-7	-	CASTTSGEGVHEQYF	TGTGCCAGCACCACATCCGGAGAAGGAGTTCACGAGCAGTACTTC
TRBV7-4	few	TRBJ1-2	-	CASSLRGSPFWGYTF	TGTGCCAGCAGCTTAAGGGGCTCCCCTTTCTGGGGCTACACCTTC
TRBV29-1	many	TRBJ2-3	TRBD2	CSVRGLGGYSDTQYF	TGCAGCGTCCGAGGATTGGGAGGGTATTCAGATACGCAGTATTTT
TRBV30	many	TRBJ1-5	TRBD1	CAWSVAGTGNQPQHF	TGTGCCTGGAGTGTTGCCGGGACAGGAAATCAGCCCCAGCATTTT
TRBV7-9	many	TRBJ2-2	-	CASSFPREAGELFF	TGTGCCAGCAGCTTTCCCCGTGAGGCCGGGGAGCTGTTTTTT
TRBV19	many	TRBJ2-7	TRBD1	CASSSPGQGATYEQYF	TGTGCCAGTAGTTCCCCGGGACAGGGCGCAACCTACGAGCAGTACTTC
TRBV2	many	TRBJ2-3	TRBD2	CASSLAGHRPKGPDTQYF	TGTGCCAGCAGTCTAGCGGGCCACCGGCCAAAGGGGCCAGATACGCAGTATTTT
TRBV6-1	many	TRBJ2-2	-	CASHGQGEVGELFF	TGTGCCAGTCATGGGCAGGGGGAGGTCGGGGAGCTGTTTTTT
TRBV28	-	TRBJ1-5	-	CASSGENYQPQHF	TGTGCCAGCAGTGGTGAGAACTATCAGCCCCAGCATTTT
TRBV6-1	medium-sized	TRBJ1-3	-	CASSEGLGNTIYF	TGTGCCAGCAGTGAAGGGTTGGGAAACACCATATATTTT
TRBV27	-	TRBJ2-3	-	CASSLRLAYGDTQYF	TGTGCCAGCAGTTTAAGGCTAGCGTATGGAGATACGCAGTATTTT
TRBV7-9	many	TRBJ1-1	-	CASSSGVLGTEAFF	TGTGCCAGCAGCTCAGGGGTTTTGGGCACTGAAGCTTTCTTT
TRBV20-1	-	TRBJ1-1	TRBD1	CSANRDRGRWGTNTEAFF	TGCAGTGCTAACCGGGACAGGGGAAGGTGGGGGACGAACACTGAAGCTTTCTTT
TRBV3-1	-	TRBJ1-3	-	CASSPPGEYTIYF	TGTGCCAGCAGCCCACCAGGGGAGTACACCATATATTTT
TRBV6-4	medium-sized	TRBJ2-3	TRBD1	CASSDSGTGGADTQYF	TGTGCCAGCAGTGACTCCGGGACAGGGGGCGCAGATACGCAGTATTTT
TRBV29-1	many	TRBJ2-3	-	CSVVRDADTQYF	TGCAGCGTTGTCAGGGATGCAGATACGCAGTATTTT
TRBV6-5	-	TRBJ2-7	-	CASSSGTTSEQYF	TGTGCCAGCAGTTCCGGCACAACGAGCGAGCAGTACTTC
TRBV20-1	medium-sized	TRBJ2-7	-	CSARDPAGGYEQYF	TGCAGTGCTAGGGACCCTGCCGGCGGATACGAGCAGTACTTC
TRBV7-3	-	TRBJ2-3	TRBD2	CASSLGTSGLTDTQYF	TGTGCCAGCAGCTTGGGAACTAGCGGCCTAACAGATACGCAGTATTTT
TRBV10-3	many	TRBJ1-6	-	CATHPEGGASPLHF	TGTGCCACCCACCCCGAGGGGGGAGCTTCACCCCTCCACTTT
TRBV28	medium-sized	TRBJ2-7	-	CASTRRPYEQYF	TGTGCCAGCACTCGGCGTCCCTACGAGCAGTACTTC
TRBV20-1	once	TRBJ2-3	-	CSARDVTGRSDTQYF	TGCAGTGCTAGAGATGTGACAGGGAGGTCAGATACGCAGTATTTT
TRBV29-1	-	TRBJ2-3	-	CSHRETDTQYF	TGCAGCCACAGGGAAACAGATACGCAGTATTTT
TRBV5-1	many	TRBJ2-2	TRBD2	CASSLVSAGGTGELFF	TGCGCCAGCAGCTTGGTTTCAGCGGGGGGGACCGGGGAGCTGTTTTTT
TRBV6-4	many	TRBJ2-1	TRBD2	CASSRLAGDLDEQFF	TGTGCCAGCAGTCGACTAGCGGGGGACTTAGATGAGCAGTTCTTC
TRBV20-1	medium-sized	TRBJ1-1	-	CSASTANTEAFF	TGCAGTGCTAGCACAGCAAACACTGAAGCTTTCTTT
TRBV9	many	TRBJ2-7	-	CASTAGRSSYEQYF	TGTGCCAGTACCGCGGGGAGAAGCTCCTACGAGCAGTACTTC
TRBV11-3	-	TRBJ1-1	TRBD1	CASSPGQARNTEAFF	TGTGCCAGCAGCCCCGGACAGGCTCGGAACACTGAAGCTTTCTTT